This TCR beta chain was found in a study of T cells in Graves' hyperthyroidism and ophthalmopathy. Whole-study results and caveats: The model forecast ophthalmopathy, anticipating it by a median roughly 6.3 months before onset.

Authors of the study amplified TCR beta CDR3 regions from RNA transcripts. Initially, a first-round RT-PCR of the TCR CDR3 employed the HTBI primer set. Each CDR3 protein gets one entry after TCRdb re-called the multiplex PCR reads with MiXCR. In the table there are around 700,000 distinct CDR3 sequences, around 40% of which are singletons. In germline, CDR1 is WSHSY, CDR2 SAAADI. The CDR3 runs 14 residues. Trimming pared 4 bases from V and 9 bases from J, leaving 19 bases between. This clonotype was found many times. Its antigen remains unidentified. This receptor was obtained from a woman aged 40 to 50 with Graves' hyperthyroidism. The rearrangement links TRBV10-2 to TRBJ2-7, with D uncertain. Sequenced material: blood. The CDR3 protein is CASSAPPDSPGQYF. The CDR3 coding sequence is TGCGCCAGCAGTGCTCCACCTGACTCCCCCGGGCAGTACTTC.